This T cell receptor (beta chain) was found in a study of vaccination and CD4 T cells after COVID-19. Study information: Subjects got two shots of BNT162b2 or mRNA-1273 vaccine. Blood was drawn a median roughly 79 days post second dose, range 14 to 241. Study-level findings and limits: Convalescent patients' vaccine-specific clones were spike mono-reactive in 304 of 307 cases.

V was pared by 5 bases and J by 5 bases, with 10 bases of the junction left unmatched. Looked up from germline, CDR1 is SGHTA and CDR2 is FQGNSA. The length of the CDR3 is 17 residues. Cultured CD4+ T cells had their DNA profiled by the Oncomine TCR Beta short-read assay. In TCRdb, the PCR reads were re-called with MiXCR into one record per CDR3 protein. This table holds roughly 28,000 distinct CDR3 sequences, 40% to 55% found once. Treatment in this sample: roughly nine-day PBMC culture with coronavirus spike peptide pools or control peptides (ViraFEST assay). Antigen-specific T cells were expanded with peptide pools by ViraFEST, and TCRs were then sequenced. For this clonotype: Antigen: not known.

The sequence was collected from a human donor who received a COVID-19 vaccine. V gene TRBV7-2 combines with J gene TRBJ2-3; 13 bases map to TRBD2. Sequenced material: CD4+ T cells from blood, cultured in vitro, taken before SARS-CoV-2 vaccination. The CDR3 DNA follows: TGTGCCAGCAGCCCACCCACTAGCGGGGGGGCCCGAGATACGCAGTATTTT. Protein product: CASSPPTSGGARDTQYF.